This T cell receptor beta chain was captured by sequencing in a study of identical twins. One entry per CDR3 protein, called by TCRdb with MiXCR from the 5' RACE reads. The sample lists some 500,000 distinct CDR3 sequences; just under 10% were seen once. Germline CDR1 KGHSH, CDR2 LQKENI. The CDR3 is 14 residues long. The V and J ends lost 6 bases and 10 bases, in that order; junction bases with no gene match: 11. This clonotype has a count of ten or more. The same data also contributed to another study, on yellow fever vaccine responses in identical twins.

The sequencing sample was made of PBMCs. The clonotype was recovered from a young woman in good health. This chain uses TRBV18 with TRBJ2-1; 8 bases are a match to TRBD1. Written as DNA, the CDR3 is TGTGCCAGCTCCGAAGGACAGGGAGCTGGAGAGCAGTTCTTC. Translation gives CASSEGQGAGEQFF.